Included here is one T cell receptor beta chain sequence, with context. The record originates from a study of patients and donors after allogeneic stem cell transplantation. MiXCR, applied by TCRdb to the RT-PCR reads, yields one record per CDR3 protein. The table includes approximately 24,000 distinct CDR3 sequences, under 55% detected once. This sequence originates from a human donor who was either an allogeneic HSCT recipient or a stem cell or donor lymphocyte infusion donor (not recorded which). It is not recorded whose cells these are; they may come from a transplant donor. Source material: blood, either unsorted or a sorted T cell fraction (not recorded which).

Here the CDR3 reads CASSSNRQGGSYGYTF. CDR3 DNA: TGTGCCAGCAGTTCCAACCGACAGGGCGGAAGCTATGGCTACACCTTC. The chain recombines TRBV6-6 with TRBJ1-2, with 7 bases lining up with TRBD1. The germline CDR1 and CDR2 sequences are MNHNY and SVGAGI (reference sequence). With 4 bases clipped from V and 4 bases from J, the junction kept 12 bases outside the gene matches. This CDR3 spans 16 amino acids.